This T cell receptor beta chain is drawn from a study of cytomegalovirus exposure and HLA in healthy donors. Broader study findings: There were some public TCRs occurring in many donors, but most TCR sequences were rare. The study flagged some 170 TCR beta chains as cytomegalovirus-associated.

CDR3 size: 15 residues. V trimming: 5 bases; J trimming: 6 bases; junction bases outside the gene matches: 9. Germline-derived CDR1 and CDR2 are SGHTA and FQGTGA. 13 Jbeta primers and 60 Vbeta primers were used for the PCR. Clones were sequenced by immunoSEQ multiplex PCR, and TCRdb holds only the in-frame ones, with some missing. This table has just over 150,000 clones, under 75% appearing once. This clone was seen only a few times. Its specificity is unknown. The donors comprised healthy bone marrow donors. This TCR was recovered from a man aged 35 to 55 in good health and CMV-seropositive. The sequenced material came from PBMCs. This rearrangement joins TRBV7-3 to TRBJ2-2, with 7 bases fitting TRBD1. The CDR3: CASSPTGAEAGELFF. In DNA form, the CDR3 reads TGTGCCAGCAGCCCAACAGGGGCAGAGGCCGGGGAGCTGTTTTTT. Supplemented by reference TRBV7-3 and TRBJ2-2, the full variable domain reads GAGVSQTPSNKVTEKGKYVELRCDPISGHTALYWYRQSLGQGPEFLIYFQGTGAADDSGLPNDRFFAVRPEGSVSTLKIQRTERGDSAVYLCASSPTGAEAGELFFGEGSRLTVL.